This T cell receptor (beta chain) was sequenced for a study of molecular identifiers for immune sequencing clone quantification. Previously described methods and listed TCR primers were employed for the bulk TCR libraries. Each CDR3 protein gets one entry after TCRdb re-called the PCR reads with MiXCR. The table includes about 100,000 distinct CDR3 sequences, about 35% detected once. There are 15 residues in the CDR3. The germline V gene has CDR1 LGHNA and CDR2 YSLEER. This TCR was recovered from a human donor in good health. Some libraries in this study had Jurkat cell RNA spiked in. Sequences were obtained from naive CD8+ T cells from blood, with Jurkat cell RNA spiked in. Subset given: FACS-sorted CD8+CD4-CCR7+CD45RA+ naive T cells. The rearrangement links TRBV4-3 to TRBJ2-1; 7 nucleotides align to TRBD2. The end of the DNA fits TRBJ2-7 better, so the J call may be wrong. CDR3 coding DNA: TGCGCCAGCAGCTGGCGACAAGCGGGATACAATGAGCAGTACTTC. Translating gives CASSWRQAGYNEQYF.